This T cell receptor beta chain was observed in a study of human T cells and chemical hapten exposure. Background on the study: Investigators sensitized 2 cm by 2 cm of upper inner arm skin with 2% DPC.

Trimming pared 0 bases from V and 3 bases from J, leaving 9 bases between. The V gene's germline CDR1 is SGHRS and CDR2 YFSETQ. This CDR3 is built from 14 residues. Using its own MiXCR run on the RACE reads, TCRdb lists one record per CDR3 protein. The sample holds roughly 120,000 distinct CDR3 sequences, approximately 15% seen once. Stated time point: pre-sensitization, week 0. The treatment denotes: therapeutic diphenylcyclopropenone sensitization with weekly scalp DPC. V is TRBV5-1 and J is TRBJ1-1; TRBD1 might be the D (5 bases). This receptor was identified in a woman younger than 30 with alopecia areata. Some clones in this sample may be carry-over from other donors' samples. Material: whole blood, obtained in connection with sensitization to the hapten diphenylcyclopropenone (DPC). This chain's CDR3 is CASSLARQYTEAFF. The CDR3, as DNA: TGCGCCAGCAGCTTGGCCAGACAGTACACTGAAGCTTTCTTT. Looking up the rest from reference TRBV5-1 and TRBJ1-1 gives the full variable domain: KAGVTQTPRYLIKTRGQQVTLSCSPISGHRSVSWYQQTPGQGLQFLFEYFSETQRNKGNFPGRFSGRQFSNSRSEMNVSTLELGDSALYLCASSLARQYTEAFFGQGTRLTVV.